The next 29 T cell receptor beta chains were all read from a single sample in a study of regulatory T cells in long-lasting Graves disease. Combining iRepertoire HTBI primers with Arm-PCR of CDR3 regions, the authors built TCR beta libraries. TCRdb processed the multiplex PCR reads anew with MiXCR; each CDR3 protein has one entry. The sample includes hundreds of thousands of distinct CDR3 sequences, roughly 15% of them seen just once. Time point: newly diagnosed GD, antithyroid drugs for less than 3 months. PBMC-derived RNA was used for the TCR library. This same sample was also part of a study on T cells in Graves' hyperthyroidism and ophthalmopathy.

This specimen was peripheral blood mononuclear cells (PBMCs), taken at new diagnosis, from a patient treated with antithyroid drugs. The receptor source for this set is a young woman with Graves disease.

This clonotype has just a few counts. This sequence joins TRBV20-1 and TRBJ2-1, with D possibly being TRBD1 or TRBD2 (5 bases each). The CDR3 extends over 16 amino acids. Trimming left V 3 bases short and J 3 bases short, with 18 bases between. CDR1 and CDR2 (germline): DFQATT, SNEGSKA (reference sequence). The CDR3 nucleotides read TGCAGTGCTAGTGCGCCCACCGGGACCTACTACAATGAGCAGTTCTTC. It yields the protein CSASAPTGTYYNEQFF.

Only a few counts were recorded for this clonotype. This rearrangement joins TRBV7-3 to TRBJ2-1; 14 bases are shared with TRBD2. J gave up 2 bases and V 1 base, and 1 base lay outside the gene matches. The V gene's germline CDR1 is SGHTA and CDR2 FQGTGA. The CDR3 spans 17 residues. The CDR3 sequence is CASSLRGLAGAYNEQFF. CDR3 bases: TGTGCCAGCAGCTTAAGGGGACTAGCGGGGGCCTACAATGAGCAGTTCTTC.

V is TRBV5-1 and J is TRBJ2-7, with 9 nucleotides matching TRBD1. V lost 5 bases to trimming and J lost 7 bases; unmatched junction nucleotides: 10. Germline V lookup: CDR1 SGHRS, CDR2 YFSETQ. CDR3 length: 14 amino acids. CDR3 residues: CASSPEQGAGEQYF. Written as DNA, the CDR3 is TGCGCCAGCAGTCCTGAACAGGGGGCAGGGGAGCAGTACTTC.

The V and J genes are TRBV7-6 and TRBJ2-3, with 10 bases aligning to TRBD2. With 10 bases clipped from V and 8 bases from J, the junction kept 15 bases outside the gene matches. The V gene's germline CDR1 is SGHVS and CDR2 FNYEAQ. The CDR3 contains 15 residues. Here the CDR3 DNA reads TGTGCCACCCGGGATCAAGCGGGAGGGCCAAGTACGCAGTATTTT. Its translation is CATRDQAGGPSTQYF.

The chain is built from TRBV20-1 and TRBJ2-1, with 10 bases that match TRBD2. Germline trimming cut 2 bases from V and 3 bases from J; bases unmatched to any gene: 7. CDR3 length equals 16 residues. Germline loops: CDR1 DFQATT, CDR2 SNEGSKA (reference sequence). The CDR3 protein is CSARRLGTSVYNEQFF. DNA of the CDR3: TGCAGTGCTAGACGTCTGGGGACTAGCGTCTACAATGAGCAGTTCTTC.

This CDR3 reads CASSVGLVSGSPYNEQFF. CDR3 DNA sequence: TGTGCCAGCAGCGTAGGTCTAGTTAGCGGGAGCCCCTACAATGAGCAGTTCTTC. V and J are TRBV9 and TRBJ2-1, with 9 bases that match TRBD2. CDR1 and CDR2 from the germline V gene are SGDLS and YYNGEE. This CDR3 region has 18 residues. Germline trimming cut 0 bases from V and 2 bases from J; bases unmatched to any gene: 9.

This clonotype was seen repeatedly, ten times or more. V is TRBV27 and J is TRBJ1-2; D is ambiguous. CDR3 length: 13 residues. V shed 3 bases and J shed 0 bases, with 5 bases lying between them. Germline loops: CDR1 MNHEY, CDR2 SMNVEV (reference sequence). The chain's CDR3 is CASSLPPNYGYTF. Here the CDR3 DNA reads TGTGCCAGCAGTTTGCCCCCTAACTATGGCTACACCTTC.

The chain links TRBV20-1 to TRBJ2-3; TRBD2 aligns across 8 bases. From germline, CDR1 is DFQATT and CDR2 SNEGSKA (reference sequence). The CDR3 extends over 14 amino acids. V was pared by 5 bases and J by 2 bases, with 6 bases of the junction left unmatched. Here the CDR3 DNA reads TGCAGTGCTTTCGGGGGGGCCGCCACAGATACGCAGTATTTT. Translating gives CSAFGGAATDTQYF.

The rearrangement uses TRBV12-3 or TRBV12-4 and TRBJ2-1; the D gene is possibly TRBD2 (5 bases). The J call is in doubt because the DNA end fits TRBJ2-5 better. This CDR3 has 11 residues. CDR3 amino acids: CASLYGGTQYF. CDR3 coding DNA: TGTGCCAGCCTCTACGGAGGGACCCAGTACTTC.

V is TRBV9 and J is TRBJ2-1, with 10 bases that match TRBD1. The CDR3 runs to 17 residues. Germline V gives CDR1 SGDLS, CDR2 YYNGEE. V was clipped by 0 bases and J by 6 bases; unmatched bases: 9. The CDR3 nucleotides are TGTGCCAGCAGCGTAGCTGGGGGGACAGGGGACTTCAATGAGCAGTTCTTC. Translating it yields CASSVAGGTGDFNEQFF.

This clonotype has a count of ten or more. The rearrangement uses TRBV7-2 and TRBJ2-1; 9 bases fit TRBD2. The ends lost 1 base at V and 9 bases at J; junction bases unmatched: 4. CDR1 is SGHTA, CDR2 FQGNSA, per germline. This CDR3 is 14 amino acids long. CDR3 loop: CASSLGTSVGEQFF. DNA of the CDR3: TGTGCCAGCAGCTTAGGGACTAGCGTTGGTGAGCAGTTCTTC.

The rearrangement uses TRBV28 and TRBJ2-7, with D perhaps TRBD1 (5 bases). From germline, CDR1 is MDHEN and CDR2 SYDVKM. The CDR3 runs 14 residues. Trimming took 6 bases from V and 5 from J, leaving 17 bases between them. Here the CDR3 reads CASSRASITHEQYF. The CDR3 DNA reads TGTGCCAGCAGCAGGGCTAGTATCACCCACGAGCAGTACTTC.

This clonotype was seen repeatedly, ten times or more. J is TRBJ2-5 and V is TRBV7-2; 7 nucleotides match TRBD1. The CDR3 consists of 14 residues. V was pared by 2 bases and J by 5 bases, with 5 bases of the junction left unmatched. Germline CDR1 reads SGHTA; CDR2 reads FQGNSA. The CDR3 DNA reads as TGTGCCAGCAGCTTAAACAGGGGTGGGGAGACCCAGTACTTC. Its translation: CASSLNRGGETQYF.

On this clonotype: With only one base between it and a far larger clone, this is likely a read error. V usage is TRBV11-3 and J usage is TRBJ2-7; tentatively, D is TRBD1 (5 bases). Trimming cost V 5 bases and J 5 bases, with 19 bases left between them. Germline-derived CDR1 and CDR2 are SGHNT and YENEEA. The CDR3 spans 15 residues. The CDR3 loop reads CASSPSGARSDEQYF. The CDR3 region has the DNA TGTGCCAGCAGCCCAAGTGGGGCTAGATCGGACGAGCAGTACTTC.

A few counts support this clonotype. The chain joins TRBV7-9 to TRBJ2-7; 9 nucleotides align to TRBD1. The CDR3 spans 16 residues. Germline V lookup: CDR1 SEHNR, CDR2 FQNEAQ (reference sequence). The J segment lost 4 bases and the V segment lost 5 bases, leaving 12 bases of the junction unmatched. CDR3 protein: CASSLDAGQGLYEQYF. CDR3 sequence (DNA): TGTGCCAGCAGCCTGGATGCGGGACAGGGTTTGTACGAGCAGTACTTC. The entire variable domain, with the rest obtained from reference TRBV7-9 and TRBJ2-7, is as follows: DTGVSQNPRHKITKRGQNVTFRCDPISEHNRLYWYRQTLGQGPEFLTYFQNEAQLEKSRLLSDRFSAERPKGSFSTLEIQRTEQGDSAMYLCASSLDAGQGLYEQYFGPGTRLTVT.

Many counts were recorded for this clonotype. The chain couples TRBV28 to TRBJ2-7; D is tentatively TRBD1 or TRBD2 (5 bases each). The CDR3 runs 14 residues. Trimming took off 6 bases at V and 1 base at J, with 13 bases between the two ends. The V gene's germline CDR1 is MDHEN and CDR2 SYDVKM. DNA for the CDR3: TGTGCCAGCAGCCGGGACCCCCTGTCCTACGAGCAGTACTTC. This sequence encodes CASSRDPLSYEQYF.

This clonotype was observed at least ten times. V gene TRBV2 combines with J gene TRBJ2-7, with 7 bases that match TRBD2. Germline loops: CDR1 SNHLY, CDR2 FYNNEI. J gave up 3 bases and V 4 bases, and 0 bases lay outside the gene matches. The CDR3 runs 12 residues. The CDR3 bases are TGTGCCAGCAGTGGGACTAGCTACGAGCAGTACTTC. Amino acid sequence: CASSGTSYEQYF.

This clonotype has ten or more counts. V usage is TRBV20-1 and J usage is TRBJ2-1; 13 nucleotides align to TRBD2. The CDR3 has 19 residues. V was pared by 6 bases and J by 5 bases, with 19 bases of the junction left unmatched. The V gene's germline CDR1 is DFQATT and CDR2 SNEGSKA (reference sequence). The CDR3 is CSARNPGLAGKRGNNEQFF. The CDR3 region has the DNA TGCAGTGCCCGAAACCCGGGACTAGCGGGAAAACGGGGTAACAATGAGCAGTTCTTC.

This clonotype was detected many times. A read error is likely here: a far larger clone is one base away. The CDR3 loop is CASSNSPSRREAQYF. The CDR3 DNA sequence: TGTGCCAGCAGCAACTCGCCCAGCCGGAGGGAGGCCCAGTACTTC. The chain recombines TRBV11-2 with TRBJ2-3; perhaps TRBD2 as D (6 bases). Judging by the DNA end, TRBJ2-5 fits better; the J call may be wrong. Germline V gene sequence: CDR1 SGHAT, CDR2 FQNNGV. The CDR3 is 15 amino acids.

The J gene is TRBJ2-1, the V gene TRBV7-3, with TRBD2 as a possible D gene (6 bases). The CDR3 contains 15 residues. V was cut by 5 bases and J by 7 bases, with 18 bases left in between. Per the germline V gene, CDR1 is SGHTA and CDR2 is FQGTGA. The CDR3 sequence: CASSPFGGRRNEQFF. CDR3 in DNA: TGTGCCAGCAGCCCCTTTGGGGGGAGGAGAAATGAGCAGTTCTTC.

In its sample, this clonotype was seen many times. This chain uses TRBV5-1 with TRBJ2-7; D might be TRBD1 (6 bases). Germline V gene sequence: CDR1 SGHRS, CDR2 YFSETQ. CDR3 length: 14 amino acids. Trimming removed 2 bases at V and 3 bases at J, with 12 bases between. The CDR3 DNA reads TGCGCCAGCAGCTTCTGGACAGAAGACTACGAGCAGTACTTC. Its translation is CASSFWTEDYEQYF.

This clonotype showed up many times. The chain uses TRBV6-1 and TRBJ1-1, with D unresolved. This CDR3 comprises 11 residues. V was pared by 6 bases and J by 10 bases, with 12 bases between. The germline V gene encodes CDR1 MNHNS and CDR2 SASEGT. CDR3 protein: CASRALDRAFF. DNA for the CDR3: TGTGCCAGCAGAGCGTTGGACCGAGCTTTCTTT.

A remark on this clonotype: This sequence may be a read error, since a much larger clone differs from it by one base. The chain couples TRBV3-1 to TRBJ2-7, with 9 bases fitting TRBD1. Germline assignment: CDR1 LGHDT and CDR2 YNNKEL (reference sequence). The CDR3 loop spans 15 amino acids. Germline trimming cut 4 bases from V and 2 bases from J; bases unmatched to any gene: 6. The CDR3 loop is CASSLRDRVPYEQYF. DNA of the CDR3: TGTGCCAGCAGCCTCCGGGACAGGGTTCCCTACGAGCAGTACTTC.

This clonotype was counted ten times or more. The V gene is TRBV6-1, the J gene TRBJ2-1; D is undetermined. V was pared by 1 base and J by 0 bases, with 4 bases between. The CDR3 totals 14 residues. In germline, CDR1 is MNHNS, CDR2 SASEGT. The CDR3 nucleotides are TGTGCCAGCAGTGAAGATTCCTCCTACAATGAGCAGTTCTTC. Translation gives CASSEDSSYNEQFF.

Note on this clonotype: A much larger clone lies one base from this, so it may be a read error. The chain links TRBV6-2 or TRBV6-3 to TRBJ2-5, with D unclear. Germline V gene lookup returns CDR1 MNHEY and CDR2 SVGEGT. There are 14 residues in the CDR3. The CDR3 DNA follows: TGTGCCAGCAGTCGCCACCTCAGTCAAGAGACCCAGCACTTC. Translated, it gives CASSRHLSQETQHF.

With respect to this clonotype: One end of the junction fails to match germline, which may point to a read error. The chain is built from TRBV6-1 and TRBJ2-5; 7 positions match TRBD1. The CDR3 spans 18 residues. Germline CDR1 is MNHNS and CDR2 is SASEGT. CDR3 in DNA: TGCGCCAGCAGCGCCCCGGGACAGAGTTTAGTGGGGTGGGAGACCCAGTACTTC. Residues: CASSAPGQSLVGWETQYF.

The chain carries TRBV4-1 and TRBJ2-1, with D tentatively TRBD2 (6 bases). The CDR3 sequence is 12 residues long. Trimming left V 8 bases short and J 4 bases short, with 9 bases between. Germline CDR1 reads MGHRA; CDR2 reads YSYEKL. The CDR3 region has the DNA TGCGCCAGCCACGGGAGATACAATGAGCAGTTCTTC. It is translated as CASHGRYNEQFF.

This clonotype showed up many times. The chain employs TRBV7-2 and TRBJ2-5, with 13 positions matching TRBD2. Germline V lookup: CDR1 SGHTA, CDR2 FQGNSA. The length of the CDR3 is 14 residues. V gave up 3 bases and J gave up 10 bases; unmatched junction bases: 5. The CDR3 reads CASSLGLAGSHQYF. The DNA for the CDR3 is TGTGCCAGCAGCTTGGGACTAGCGGGAAGCCACCAGTACTTC.

This clonotype showed up many times. The J gene is TRBJ1-4, the V gene TRBV28; weak D call: TRBD1 (6 bases). This CDR3 has 16 amino acids. Germline V gives CDR1 MDHEN, CDR2 SYDVKM. Trimming removed 4 bases at V and 6 bases at J, with 18 bases between. The CDR3 loop is CASSSQGHPNHEKLFF. CDR3 DNA: TGTGCCAGCAGTTCCCAGGGGCACCCGAACCATGAAAAACTGTTTTTT.